This T cell receptor beta chain appears in the sequencing data of a study of T cell repertoires in cytomegalovirus infection. About the study: Evidence of both CMV infection and a matching HLA type came from public TCR beta signatures.

This CDR3 spans 12 amino acids. The V end lost 2 bases, the J end lost 2 bases, and 3 bases lay between the germline ends. TCRdb processed the reads anew with MiXCR; each CDR3 protein has one entry. The data hold roughly 100,000 distinct CDR3 sequences, with more than 15% observed a single time. There are a few counts of this clonotype. The sequence was obtained from a human donor in good health (CMV status not recorded). Some clones in this sample may be carry-over from other donors' samples. The chain is built from TRBV12-3 or TRBV12-4 and TRBJ1-1, with unresolved D. The sequenced sample consisted of PBMCs. The chain's CDR3 is CASSLFNTEAFF. CDR3 DNA sequence: TGTGCCAGCAGTTTATTCAACACTGAAGCTTTCTTT.